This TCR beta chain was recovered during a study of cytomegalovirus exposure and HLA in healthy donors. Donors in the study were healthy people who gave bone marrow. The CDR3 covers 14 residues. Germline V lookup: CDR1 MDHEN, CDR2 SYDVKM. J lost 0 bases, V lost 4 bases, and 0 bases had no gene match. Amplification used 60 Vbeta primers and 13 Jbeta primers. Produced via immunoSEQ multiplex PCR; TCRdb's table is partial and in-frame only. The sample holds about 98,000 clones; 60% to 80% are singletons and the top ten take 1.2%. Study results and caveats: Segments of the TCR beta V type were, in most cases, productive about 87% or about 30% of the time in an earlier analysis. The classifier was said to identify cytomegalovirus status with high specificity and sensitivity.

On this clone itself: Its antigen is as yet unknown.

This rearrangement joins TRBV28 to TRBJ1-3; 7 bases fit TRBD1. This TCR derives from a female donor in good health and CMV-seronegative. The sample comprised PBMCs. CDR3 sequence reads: CASSSGGSGNTIYF. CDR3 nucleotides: TGTGCCAGCAGTTCAGGGGGCTCTGGAAACACCATATATTTT.